Following are 24 T cell receptor beta chains from one sample sequenced in a study of T cell responses to AZD1222 COVID-19 vaccine. The protocol was immunoSEQ multiplex PCR, while the TCRdb copy is restricted to in-frame clones and leaves out a portion. The sample has some 140,000 clones, about four fifths seen once. The material sequenced was peripheral blood, taken on day 0 of AZD1222 vaccination. Source of these receptors: an adult in good health.

The chain links TRBV28 to TRBJ1-5; tentative D call: TRBD1 (6 bases). Germline-derived CDR1 and CDR2 are MDHEN and SYDVKM. The ends were cut back, 9 bases at V and 5 bases at J, with 11 bases in the middle. This CDR3 comprises 12 residues. The DNA of the CDR3 is TGTGCCAGTTTGGGGGGCGATCAGCCCCAGCATTTT. Residues: CASLGGDQPQHF.

The chain is built from TRBV4-1 and TRBJ2-5, with D perhaps matching TRBD1 or TRBD2 (6 bases each). The CDR3 extends over 17 amino acids. The germline V gene has CDR1 MGHRA and CDR2 YSYEKL. With 0 bases removed from V and 5 bases from J, the gap between germline ends came to 19 bases. CDR3 bases: TGCGCCAGCAGCCAAGATATTTTAGGGGGGTTTGGCGAGACCCAGTACTTC. Its protein product is CASSQDILGGFGETQYF.

The rearrangement links TRBV5-8 to TRBJ2-2; 9 bases agree with TRBD2. After removal of 2 bases from V and 4 bases from J, the junction contained 3 bases not matched to a gene. The V gene's germline CDR1 is SGHTS and CDR2 YDEGEE. This CDR3 is 15 amino acids long. This chain's CDR3 is CASSFGLAPTGELFF. CDR3 bases: TGTGCCAGCAGCTTCGGACTAGCGCCCACCGGGGAGCTGTTTTTT. Using reference TRBV5-8 and TRBJ2-2 for the parts outside the CDR3, the full variable domain is EAGVTQSPTHLIKTRGQQATLRCSPISGHTSVYWYQQALGLGLQFLLWYDEGEERNRGNFPPRFSGRQFPNYSSELNVNALELEDSALYLCASSFGLAPTGELFFGEGSRLTVL.

The rearrangement links TRBV6-5 to TRBJ2-1; the D gene is possibly TRBD2 (5 bases). The CDR3 has 14 amino acids. The V end lost 4 bases, the J end lost 2 bases, and 9 bases lay between the germline ends. Germline V lookup: CDR1 MNHEY, CDR2 SVGAGI. CDR3 sequence reads: CASSSPGAYNEQFF. DNA for the CDR3: TGTGCCAGCAGTTCCCCCGGGGCCTACAATGAGCAGTTCTTC.

This clone was observed a few times. The chain recombines TRBV4-1 with TRBJ1-5; 9 positions match TRBD1. CDR1 is MGHRA, CDR2 YSYEKL, per germline. V lost 4 bases, J lost 5 bases, and 3 bases stayed unmatched. CDR3 length: 14 amino acids. The CDR3 is CASSLRQGDQPQHF. The DNA for the CDR3 is TGCGCCAGCAGCCTCAGACAGGGGGATCAGCCCCAGCATTTT.

The rearrangement links TRBV18 to TRBJ2-2; tentatively, D is TRBD2 (6 bases). Germline loops: CDR1 KGHSH, CDR2 LQKENI. CDR3 length: 15 residues. Trimming pared 3 bases from V and 5 bases from J, leaving 13 bases between. In nucleotides, the CDR3 is TGTGCCAGCTCACCTTCCCTCGGGGGTACCGGGGAGCTGTTTTTT. This codes for CASSPSLGGTGELFF.

V and J are TRBV19 and TRBJ1-4, with 7 positions matching TRBD1. Germline V gene data show CDR1 as LNHDA and CDR2 as SQIVND (reference sequence). The CDR3 is 15 residues long. Trimming took 4 bases from V and 7 from J; bases not matched to a gene: 9. DNA of the CDR3: TGTGCCAGTAGTACTCCAGGGGGTGGAGGTGAAAAACTGTTTTTT. Its protein product is CASSTPGGGGEKLFF.

The chain uses TRBV27 and TRBJ1-1; 8 positions agree with TRBD1. This CDR3 is 18 amino acids long. J was trimmed by 5 bases and V by 1 base; bases with no gene match: 15. CDR1 and CDR2 from the germline V gene are MNHEY and SMNVEV (reference sequence). CDR3 residues: CASSLLFRQGTGRTEAFF. For the CDR3, the DNA is TGTGCCAGCAGTTTATTGTTTAGGCAGGGGACAGGAAGGACTGAAGCTTTCTTT.

The V and J genes are TRBV7-6 and TRBJ2-3; TRBD1 matches at 10 bases. CDR3 length equals 15 residues. Germline loops: CDR1 SGHVS, CDR2 FNYEAQ. V trimming: 6 bases; J trimming: 3 bases; junction bases outside the gene matches: 6. Here the CDR3 DNA reads TGTGCCAGCAGTTTCGGACAGGGGGGTACAGATACGCAGTATTTT. Amino acids: CASSFGQGGTDTQYF.

The chain is built from TRBV7-2 and TRBJ1-4; 7 positions agree with TRBD1. V shed 1 base and J 8 bases; nucleotides not matched to a gene: 10. The germline V gene encodes CDR1 SGHTA and CDR2 FQGNSA. This CDR3 spans 16 amino acids. The CDR3 DNA reads TGTGCCAGCAGCTTAGTGACAGGGCCCCTTGGGGAAAAACTGTTTTTT. Translation: CASSLVTGPLGEKLFF.

The gene calls are TRBV3-1 (or the pseudogene TRBV3-2) and TRBJ1-4, with D tentatively TRBD1 (5 bases). CDR1 and CDR2 from the germline V gene are LGHDT and YNNKEL (reference sequence). The CDR3 is 14 amino acids. The V end was cut by 1 base, the J end by 7 bases, with 10 bases between. CDR3 residues: CASSQAQGAEKLFF. The CDR3 region has the DNA TGTGCCAGCAGCCAAGCGCAGGGTGCTGAAAAACTGTTTTTT.

This sequence joins TRBV19 and TRBJ1-5; D not resolved. V was pared by 6 bases and J by 0 bases, with 9 bases between. The CDR3 loop spans 14 amino acids. CDR1 is LNHDA and CDR2 is SQIVND in the germline V gene (reference sequence). The CDR3 loop is CASSSLYSNQPQHF. DNA of the CDR3: TGTGCCAGTAGCTCTTTATATAGCAATCAGCCCCAGCATTTT.

The chain joins TRBV6-5 to TRBJ1-5; the D is unclear. V shed 0 bases and J shed 3 bases, with 9 bases lying between them. The CDR3 covers 15 residues. Germline-derived CDR1 and CDR2 are MNHEY and SVGAGI. CDR3 protein: CASSYSSGVNQPQHF. The CDR3 DNA sequence: TGTGCCAGCAGTTACTCGAGCGGAGTCAATCAGCCCCAGCATTTT.

The chain recombines TRBV9 with TRBJ1-3; perhaps TRBD1 as D (5 bases). The V gene's germline CDR1 is SGDLS and CDR2 YYNGEE. The CDR3 extends over 15 amino acids. V was cut by 2 bases and J by 0 bases, with 9 bases left in between. The CDR3 DNA reads TGTGCCAGCAGCGTCGGGGCGGCCTCTGGAAACACCATATATTTT. Its translation: CASSVGAASGNTIYF.

This sequence joins TRBV27 and TRBJ2-1, with a tentative D call TRBD2 (5 bases). The CDR3 extends over 14 amino acids. Trimming pared 7 bases from V and 0 bases from J, leaving 10 bases between. The V gene's germline CDR1 is MNHEY and CDR2 SMNVEV (reference sequence). The chain's CDR3 is CASTDFSSYNEQFF. In DNA, the CDR3 is TGTGCCAGCACGGACTTTAGCTCCTACAATGAGCAGTTCTTC.

The chain couples TRBV2 to TRBJ2-7; no clear D. V lost 0 bases and J lost 6, with 15 bases in between. Germline V gene lookup returns CDR1 SNHLY and CDR2 FYNNEI. The CDR3 is 15 residues long. The CDR3 DNA reads TGTGCCAGCAGTGAAGCGCCCCGTTCCGCCGCCGAGCAGTACTTC. Its protein is CASSEAPRSAAEQYF.

The rearrangement joins TRBV11-1 to TRBJ2-2, with D unresolved. V shed 1 base and J shed 7 bases, with 7 bases lying between them. The length of the CDR3 is 13 residues. Germline V gene lookup returns CDR1 SGHAT and CDR2 FQDESV (reference sequence). The CDR3, as DNA: TGTGCCAGCAGCTTAGGTTATAACGGGGAGCTGTTTTTT. Encoded protein: CASSLGYNGELFF.

This chain links TRBV29-1 with TRBJ1-2, with 7 bases that match TRBD1. The CDR3 is 12 residues long. Trimming removed 2 bases from V and 9 bases from J; junction bases left unmatched: 6. The V gene's germline CDR1 is SQVTM and CDR2 ANQGSEA. The CDR3 DNA sequence: TGCAGCGTTGAACAAGGGGGCAGAAGCTACACCTTC. It encodes CSVEQGGRSYTF.

In DNA form, the CDR3 reads TGTGCCTGGAGTGTCCTCCGGGGGCCTCAATTCTACGAGCAGTACTTC. Amino acids: CAWSVLRGPQFYEQYF. The chain combines TRBV30 with TRBJ2-7; tentatively, D is TRBD1 or TRBD2 (6 bases each). The germline gives CDR1 GTSNPN, CDR2 SVGIG (reference sequence). V gave up 0 bases and J gave up 3 bases, with 18 bases separating them. The CDR3 has 16 amino acids.

The chain combines TRBV7-9 with TRBJ1-2; the D is unclear. V was cut by 6 bases and J by 4 bases, with 12 bases left in between. The CDR3 is 13 residues long. CDR1 SEHNR and CDR2 FQNEAQ come from the germline V gene (reference sequence). In DNA form, the CDR3 reads TGTGCCAGCAGTGCGAGGGAGGCCTATGGCTACACCTTC. Translating it yields CASSAREAYGYTF.

The gene calls are TRBV27 and TRBJ1-2, with 7 nucleotides matching TRBD1. The CDR3 length is 16 residues. V gave up 0 bases and J gave up 7 bases; unmatched junction bases: 11. In germline, CDR1 is MNHEY, CDR2 SMNVEV (reference sequence). CDR3 coding DNA: TGTGCCAGCAGTTTATCCCCGACAGGGTCTCAAGGTGGCTACACCTTC. Protein sequence: CASSLSPTGSQGGYTF.

This clone was detected a few times. This rearrangement joins TRBV9 to TRBJ1-2; a weak D match, TRBD1 (6 bases). The germline CDR1 and CDR2 sequences are SGDLS and YYNGEE. This CDR3 is built from 15 residues. V was shortened by 2 bases and J by 8 bases, with 19 bases between the two germline ends. The CDR3 sequence is CASSVNVDSGEGYTF. The CDR3 DNA reads as TGTGCCAGCAGCGTGAACGTAGACTCAGGGGAAGGCTACACCTTC.

V usage is TRBV3-1 (or the pseudogene TRBV3-2) and J usage is TRBJ1-4; 7 nucleotides match TRBD1. CDR1 is LGHDT and CDR2 is YNNKEL in the germline V gene (reference sequence). The CDR3 totals 17 residues. Germline trimming cut 3 bases from V and 1 base from J; bases unmatched to any gene: 8. The CDR3 sequence: CASSHRTGGGTNEKLFF. The CDR3 DNA reads TGTGCCAGCAGCCACAGGACAGGAGGAGGAACTAATGAAAAACTGTTTTTT.

The chain employs TRBV7-9 and TRBJ1-6; D is perhaps TRBD1 (6 bases). This CDR3 has 15 amino acids. Germline loops: CDR1 SEHNR, CDR2 FQNEAQ (reference sequence). V gave up 1 base and J gave up 9 bases, with 13 bases separating them. The CDR3 DNA is TGTGCCAGCAGCTTAGAAGCAGGGGTTTTTTCACCCCTCCACTTT. Translating gives CASSLEAGVFSPLHF.